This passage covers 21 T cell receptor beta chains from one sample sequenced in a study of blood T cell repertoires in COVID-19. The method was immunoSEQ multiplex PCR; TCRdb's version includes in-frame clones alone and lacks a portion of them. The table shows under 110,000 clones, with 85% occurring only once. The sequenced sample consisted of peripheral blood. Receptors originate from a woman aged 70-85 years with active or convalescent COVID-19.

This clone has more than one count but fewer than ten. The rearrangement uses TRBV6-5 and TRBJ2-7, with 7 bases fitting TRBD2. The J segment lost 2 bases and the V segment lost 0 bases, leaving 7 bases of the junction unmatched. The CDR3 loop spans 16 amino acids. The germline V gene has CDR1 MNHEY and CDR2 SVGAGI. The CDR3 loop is CASSYSQASGAYEQYF. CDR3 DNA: TGTGCCAGCAGTTACTCCCAGGCTAGCGGAGCCTACGAGCAGTACTTC.

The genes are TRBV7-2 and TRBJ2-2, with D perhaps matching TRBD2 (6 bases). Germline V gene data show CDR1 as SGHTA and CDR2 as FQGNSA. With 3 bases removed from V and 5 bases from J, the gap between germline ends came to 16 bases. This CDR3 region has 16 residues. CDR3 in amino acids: CASSLNGLASTGELFF. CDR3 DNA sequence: TGTGCCAGCAGCTTGAATGGGCTAGCGAGTACCGGGGAGCTGTTTTTT. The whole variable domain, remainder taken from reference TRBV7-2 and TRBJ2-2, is GAGVSQSPSNKVTEKGKDVELRCDPISGHTALYWYRQSLGQGLEFLIYFQGNSAPDKSGLPSDRFSAERTGGSVSTLTIQRTQQEDSAVYLCASSLNGLASTGELFFGEGSRLTVL.

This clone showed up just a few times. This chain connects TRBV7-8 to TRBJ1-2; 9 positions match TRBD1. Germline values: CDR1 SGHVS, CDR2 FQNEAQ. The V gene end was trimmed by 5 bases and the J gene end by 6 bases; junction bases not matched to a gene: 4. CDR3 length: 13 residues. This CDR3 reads CASSLRDRDGYTF. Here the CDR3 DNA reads TGTGCCAGCAGCCTCCGGGACAGGGATGGCTACACCTTC.

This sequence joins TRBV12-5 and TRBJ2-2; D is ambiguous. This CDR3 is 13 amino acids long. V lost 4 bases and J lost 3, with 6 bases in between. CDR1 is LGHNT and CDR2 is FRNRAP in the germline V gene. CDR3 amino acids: CASGSHDTGELFF. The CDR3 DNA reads TGTGCTAGTGGTTCACATGACACCGGGGAGCTGTTTTTT.

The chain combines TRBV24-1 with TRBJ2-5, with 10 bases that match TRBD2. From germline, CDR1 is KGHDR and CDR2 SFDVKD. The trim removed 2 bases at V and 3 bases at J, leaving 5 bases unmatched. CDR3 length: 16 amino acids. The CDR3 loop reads CATSDSSGRAKETQYF. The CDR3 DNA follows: TGTGCCACCAGTGATTCCAGCGGGAGGGCCAAAGAGACCCAGTACTTC.

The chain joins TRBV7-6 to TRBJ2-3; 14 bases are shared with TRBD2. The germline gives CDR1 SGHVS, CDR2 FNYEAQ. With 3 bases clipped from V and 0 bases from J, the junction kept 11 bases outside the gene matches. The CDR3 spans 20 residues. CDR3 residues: CASSFPRLAGGPVSTDTQYF. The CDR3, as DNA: TGTGCCAGCAGCTTCCCCAGACTAGCGGGGGGGCCAGTCAGCACAGATACGCAGTATTTT.

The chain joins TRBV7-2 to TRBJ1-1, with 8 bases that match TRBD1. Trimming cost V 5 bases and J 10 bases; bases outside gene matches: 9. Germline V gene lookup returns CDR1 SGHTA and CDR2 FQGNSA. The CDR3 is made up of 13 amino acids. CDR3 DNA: TGTGCCAGCAGCCCCGGACAGGGTTTGGGAGCTTTCTTT. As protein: CASSPGQGLGAFF.

The CDR3 DNA follows: TGTGCCAGCAGCCCGGGACAGGGATTGTATGGAGGTAGCGGGAGACTGAGCTCCTACGAGCAGTACTTC. Translated, it gives CASSPGQGLYGGSGRLSSYEQYF. The V call is TRBV4-2, the J call TRBJ2-7; D is possibly TRBD1 or TRBD2 (9 bases each). CDR1 and CDR2 (germline): LGHNA, YNFKEQ. The CDR3 runs to 23 residues. V dropped 4 bases and J dropped 0 bases, with 37 bases sitting between them.

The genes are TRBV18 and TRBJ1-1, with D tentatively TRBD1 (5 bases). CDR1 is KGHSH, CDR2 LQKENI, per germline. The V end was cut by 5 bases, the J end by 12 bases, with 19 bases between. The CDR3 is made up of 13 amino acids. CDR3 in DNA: TGTGCCAGCTCAACAACAGGTCAGGCAGAGCCTTTCTTT. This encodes CASSTTGQAEPFF.

The CDR3 loop reads CASSLGSYGYTF. The CDR3 DNA reads as TGTGCCAGCAGTTTAGGGAGCTATGGCTACACCTTC. V gene TRBV28 combines with J gene TRBJ1-2, with no clear D. Trimming removed 2 bases from V and 4 bases from J, with 5 bases in between. CDR3 size: 12 residues. The germline gives CDR1 MDHEN, CDR2 SYDVKM.

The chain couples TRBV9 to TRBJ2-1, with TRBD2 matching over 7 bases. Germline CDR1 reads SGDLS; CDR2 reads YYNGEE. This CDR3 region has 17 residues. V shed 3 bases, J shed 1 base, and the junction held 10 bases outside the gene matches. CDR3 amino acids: CASSALSGTPSYNEQFF. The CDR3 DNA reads TGTGCCAGCAGCGCCCTGAGCGGGACTCCTTCCTACAATGAGCAGTTCTTC.

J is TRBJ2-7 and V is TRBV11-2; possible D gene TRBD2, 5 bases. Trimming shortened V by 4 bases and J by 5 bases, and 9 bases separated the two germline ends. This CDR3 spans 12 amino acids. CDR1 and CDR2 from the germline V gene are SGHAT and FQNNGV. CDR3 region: CASSSGNHEQYF. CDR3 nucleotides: TGTGCCAGCAGCTCCGGGAACCACGAGCAGTACTTC.

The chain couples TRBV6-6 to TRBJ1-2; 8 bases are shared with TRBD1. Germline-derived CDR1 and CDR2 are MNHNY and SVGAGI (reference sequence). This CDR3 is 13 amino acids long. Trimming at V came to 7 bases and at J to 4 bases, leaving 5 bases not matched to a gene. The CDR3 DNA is TGTGCCAGCATCCGGACAGGGACCTATGGCTACACCTTC. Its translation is CASIRTGTYGYTF.

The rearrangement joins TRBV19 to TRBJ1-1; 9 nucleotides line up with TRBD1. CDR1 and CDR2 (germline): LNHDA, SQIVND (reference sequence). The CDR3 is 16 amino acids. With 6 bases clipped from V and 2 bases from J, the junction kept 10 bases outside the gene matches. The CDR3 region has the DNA TGTGCCAGTAGCGGGGGACAGGGATTTGAAAACACTGAAGCTTTCTTT. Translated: CASSGGQGFENTEAFF.

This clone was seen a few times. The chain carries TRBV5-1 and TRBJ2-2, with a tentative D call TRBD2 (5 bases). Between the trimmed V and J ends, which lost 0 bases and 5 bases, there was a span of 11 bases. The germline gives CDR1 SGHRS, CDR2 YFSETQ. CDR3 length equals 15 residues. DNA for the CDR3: TGCGCCAGCAGCTTGGTCCGGGGTGGAACCGGGGAGCTGTTTTTT. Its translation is CASSLVRGGTGELFF.

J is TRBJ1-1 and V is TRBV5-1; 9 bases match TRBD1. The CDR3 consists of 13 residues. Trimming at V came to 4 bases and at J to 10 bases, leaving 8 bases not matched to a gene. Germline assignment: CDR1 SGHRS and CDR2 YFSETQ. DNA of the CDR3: TGCGCCAGCAGCGAAACAGGGGGCCGTAGAGCTTTCTTT. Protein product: CASSETGGRRAFF.

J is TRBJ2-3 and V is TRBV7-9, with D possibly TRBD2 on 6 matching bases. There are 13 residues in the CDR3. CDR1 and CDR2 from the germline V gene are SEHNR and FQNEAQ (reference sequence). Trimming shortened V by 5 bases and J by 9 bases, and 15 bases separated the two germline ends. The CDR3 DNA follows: TGTGCCAGCAGCCCCAATAGCGGAGAAACGCAGTATTTT. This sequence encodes CASSPNSGETQYF.

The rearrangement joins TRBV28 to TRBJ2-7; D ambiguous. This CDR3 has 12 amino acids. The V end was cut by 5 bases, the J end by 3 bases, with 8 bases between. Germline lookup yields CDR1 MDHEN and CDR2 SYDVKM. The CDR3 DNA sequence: TGTGCCAGCAGTCCCTACAGCTACGAGCAGTACTTC. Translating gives CASSPYSYEQYF.

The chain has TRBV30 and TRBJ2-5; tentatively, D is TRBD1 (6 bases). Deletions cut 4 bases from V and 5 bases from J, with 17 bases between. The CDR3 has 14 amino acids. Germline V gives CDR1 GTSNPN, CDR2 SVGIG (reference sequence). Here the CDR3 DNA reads TGTGCCTGGAATCTTATGGGGGCGGGTGAGACCCAGTACTTC. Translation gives CAWNLMGAGETQYF.

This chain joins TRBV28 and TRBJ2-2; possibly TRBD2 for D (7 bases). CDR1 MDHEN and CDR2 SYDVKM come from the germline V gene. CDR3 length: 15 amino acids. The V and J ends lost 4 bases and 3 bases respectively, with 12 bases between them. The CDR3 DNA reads TGTGCCAGCAGTTCGCGGGGGCCTTACACCGGGGAGCTGTTTTTT. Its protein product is CASSSRGPYTGELFF.

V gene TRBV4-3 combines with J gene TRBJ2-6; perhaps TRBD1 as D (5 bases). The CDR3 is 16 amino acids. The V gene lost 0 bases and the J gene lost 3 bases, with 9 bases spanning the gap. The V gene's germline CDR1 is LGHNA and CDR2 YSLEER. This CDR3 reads CASSQETAHGANVLTF. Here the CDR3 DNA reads TGCGCCAGCAGCCAAGAGACAGCACATGGGGCCAACGTCCTGACTTTC.